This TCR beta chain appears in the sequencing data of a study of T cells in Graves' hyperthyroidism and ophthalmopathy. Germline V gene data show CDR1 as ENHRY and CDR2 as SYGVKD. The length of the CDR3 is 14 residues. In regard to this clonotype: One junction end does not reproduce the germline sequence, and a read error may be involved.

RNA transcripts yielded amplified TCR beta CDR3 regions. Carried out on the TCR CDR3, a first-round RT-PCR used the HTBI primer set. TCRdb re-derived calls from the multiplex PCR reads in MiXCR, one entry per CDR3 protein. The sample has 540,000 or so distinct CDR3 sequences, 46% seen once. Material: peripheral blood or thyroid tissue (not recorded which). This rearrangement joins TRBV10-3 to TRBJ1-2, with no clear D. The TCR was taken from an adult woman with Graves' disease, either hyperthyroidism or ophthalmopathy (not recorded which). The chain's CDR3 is CATSGPVGFYGYTF. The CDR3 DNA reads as TGTGCCACCAGTGGTCCAGTAGGGTTCTATGGCTACACCTTC.